Shown below are 18 T cell receptor beta chains from a single sample sequenced in a study of shared clonotypes between healthy human individuals. Repertoires were generated with immunoSEQ multiplex PCR, while TCRdb's copy carries only in-frame clones and drops some. This table holds around 510,000 clones, roughly 95% found once. The sample comprised naive CD4+ T cells sorted from blood. The subset: CD45RA+ positively selected. These TCRs come from a woman aged 30 to 39 in good health.

The chain carries TRBV19 and TRBJ1-3; D not certain. The CDR3 spans 13 residues. Germline lookup yields CDR1 LNHDA and CDR2 SQIVND (reference sequence). V was shortened by 7 bases and J by 4 bases, with 11 bases between the two germline ends. The CDR3 reads CASTESPGNTIYF. Here the CDR3 DNA reads TGTGCCAGTACGGAGTCCCCGGGAAACACCATATATTTT.

The V gene is TRBV5-6, the J gene TRBJ2-4; no firm D call. The V gene's germline CDR1 is SGHDT and CDR2 YYEEEE. The CDR3 has 14 amino acids. V was clipped by 6 bases and J by 0 bases, with 10 bases between them. The CDR3 loop is CASTHPIAKNIQYF. CDR3 DNA sequence: TGTGCCAGCACCCACCCCATAGCCAAAAACATTCAGTACTTC.

The chain joins TRBV4-1 to TRBJ2-7, with 7 bases lining up with TRBD1. CDR1 MGHRA and CDR2 YSYEKL come from the germline V gene. The trim removed 1 base at V and 7 bases at J, leaving 7 bases unmatched. CDR3 length: 14 amino acids. The DNA of the CDR3 is TGCGCCAGCAGCCAAGGAGGGACAGTCAAGGAGCAGTACTTC. Amino acid sequence: CASSQGGTVKEQYF.

V gene TRBV27 combines with J gene TRBJ2-1, with 7 bases fitting TRBD2. The CDR3 loop spans 16 amino acids. V lost 5 bases and J lost 0; bases outside the gene matches: 7. From germline, CDR1 is MNHEY and CDR2 SMNVEV (reference sequence). The CDR3 DNA reads TGTGCCAGCAGTCTGAGAGTAGCGGGCTCCTACAATGAGCAGTTCTTC. It specifies CASSLRVAGSYNEQFF.

This clone was detected once. V and J are TRBV28 and TRBJ1-5; D call uncertain. Per germline, CDR1 MDHEN and CDR2 SYDVKM. This CDR3 region has 13 residues. V dropped 3 bases and J dropped 5 bases, with 8 bases sitting between them. The CDR3, as DNA: TGTGCCAGCAGTTTGGTTGGGGATCAGCCCCAGCATTTT. Its protein is CASSLVGDQPQHF.

This chain connects TRBV5-1 to TRBJ2-2, with a tentative D call TRBD1 (5 bases). The CDR3 runs 13 residues. The ends were cut back, 5 bases at V and 5 bases at J, with 10 bases in the middle. CDR1 and CDR2 (germline): SGHRS, YFSETQ. The CDR3 protein is CASSLRQTGELFF. The CDR3 DNA reads TGCGCCAGCAGTCTGAGACAGACCGGGGAGCTGTTTTTT.

The chain couples TRBV29-1 to TRBJ1-5; D is unclear. Germline V gives CDR1 SQVTM, CDR2 ANQGSEA. Trimming removed 4 bases from V and 4 bases from J, with 8 bases in between. CDR3 size: 12 residues. The DNA for the CDR3 is TGCAGCGTTGGGTCCGTTAATCAGCCCCAGCATTTT. This translates into CSVGSVNQPQHF.

The chain couples TRBV7-2 to TRBJ1-2, with D unresolved. Trimming cost V 1 base and J 2 bases, with 8 bases left between them. In germline, CDR1 is SGHTA, CDR2 FQGNSA. The CDR3 runs 14 residues. The CDR3 loop is CASSLGPTNYGYTF. CDR3 coding DNA: TGTGCCAGCAGCTTAGGGCCGACCAACTATGGCTACACCTTC.

The CDR3 loop reads CASSRRVGGSEKLFF. CDR3 nucleotide sequence: TGTGCCAGCAGCAGAAGAGTCGGAGGGTCTGAAAAACTGTTTTTT. The rearrangement uses TRBV14 and TRBJ1-4, with D hard to call. V lost 5 bases and J lost 7, with 17 bases in between. The germline CDR1 and CDR2 sequences are SGHDN and FVKESK. This CDR3 is built from 15 residues.

This sequence joins TRBV5-1 and TRBJ1-1, with unresolved D. Germline lookup yields CDR1 SGHRS and CDR2 YFSETQ. CDR3 length: 12 amino acids. Trimming took 0 bases from V and 5 from J, leaving 5 bases between them. CDR3 residues: CASSLDGTEAFF. The CDR3 coding sequence is TGCGCCAGCAGCTTGGATGGTACTGAAGCTTTCTTT.

The chain uses TRBV30 and TRBJ2-6, with 10 bases aligning to TRBD1. The CDR3 is 19 amino acids. Germline V lookup: CDR1 GTSNPN, CDR2 SVGIG (reference sequence). The trim removed 2 bases at V and 0 bases at J, leaving 10 bases unmatched. In nucleotides, the CDR3 is TGTGCCTGGAGTTTGACAGGGGGCGTTACTTCCTCTGGGGCCAACGTCCTGACTTTC. Translating it yields CAWSLTGGVTSSGANVLTF.

The chain combines TRBV2 with TRBJ2-1; D remains unclear. Trimming took 5 bases from V and 7 from J, leaving 6 bases between them. This CDR3 region has 11 residues. Germline CDR1 is SNHLY and CDR2 is FYNNEI. The CDR3 loop is CASSTWNEQFF. The CDR3 nucleotides are TGTGCCAGCAGTACCTGGAATGAGCAGTTCTTC.

The chain links TRBV5-8 to TRBJ1-5, with 7 bases that match TRBD1. This CDR3 is 14 amino acids long. Germline-derived CDR1 and CDR2 are SGHTS and YDEGEE. V lost 2 bases to trimming and J lost 4 bases; unmatched junction nucleotides: 3. CDR3 in DNA: TGTGCCAGCAGCTTAGGACAGGTTAATCAGCCCCAGCATTTT. It translates to CASSLGQVNQPQHF.

This rearrangement joins TRBV27 to TRBJ2-5, with D hard to call. The J call may be wrong; the DNA end is better matched by TRBJ2-7. This CDR3 spans 17 amino acids. Germline V gives CDR1 MNHEY, CDR2 SMNVEV (reference sequence). The CDR3 DNA reads TGTGCCAGCAGTTTATCGAAGGTGGGCTCCGCGGCCTACGAGCAGTACTTC. Protein sequence: CASSLSKVGSAAYEQYF.

For the CDR3, the DNA is TGTGCCACCAGAAATGCGGGAGGGGATACGCAGTATTTT. It encodes CATRNAGGDTQYF. The chain has TRBV15 and TRBJ2-3; TRBD2 aligns across 9 bases. This CDR3 spans 13 amino acids. Germline V lookup: CDR1 LNHNV, CDR2 YYDKDF (reference sequence). V was pared by 6 bases and J by 6 bases, with 4 bases of the junction left unmatched.

The chain links TRBV11-2 to TRBJ2-3; perhaps TRBD2 as D (6 bases). This CDR3 region has 15 residues. The V gene lost 3 bases and the J gene lost 2 bases, with 12 bases spanning the gap. Germline V gene sequence: CDR1 SGHAT, CDR2 FQNNGV. The CDR3 reads CASSFGTPPTDTQYF. CDR3 in DNA: TGTGCCAGCAGCTTCGGGACTCCCCCCACAGATACGCAGTATTTT.

The sample holds one count of this clone. The V gene is TRBV25-1, the J gene TRBJ1-2; D remains ambiguous. V lost 6 bases and J lost 4, with 9 bases in between. Looked up from germline, CDR1 is MGHDK and CDR2 is SYGVNS. The CDR3 is 12 residues long. The CDR3 region is CASSKAPYGYTF. For the CDR3, the DNA is TGTGCCAGCAGCAAGGCACCCTATGGCTACACCTTC.

The V call is TRBV6-1, the J call TRBJ2-1, with 7 bases lining up with TRBD1. The CDR3 is 14 residues long. In germline, CDR1 is MNHNS, CDR2 SASEGT. After removal of 6 bases from V and 5 bases from J, the junction contained 7 bases not matched to a gene. The chain's CDR3 is CASSLTGSHNEQFF. The CDR3 DNA is TGTGCCAGCAGCCTGACAGGGTCCCACAATGAGCAGTTCTTC.